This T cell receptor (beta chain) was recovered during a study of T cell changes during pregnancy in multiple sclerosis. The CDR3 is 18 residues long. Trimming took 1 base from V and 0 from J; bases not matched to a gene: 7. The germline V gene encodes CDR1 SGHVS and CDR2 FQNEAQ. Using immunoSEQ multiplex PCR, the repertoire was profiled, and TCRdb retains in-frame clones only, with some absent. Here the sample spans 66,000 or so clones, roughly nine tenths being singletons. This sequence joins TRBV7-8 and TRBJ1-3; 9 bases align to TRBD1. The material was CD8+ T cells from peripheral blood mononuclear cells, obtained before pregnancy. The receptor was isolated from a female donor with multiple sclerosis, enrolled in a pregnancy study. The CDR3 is CASSLVWTGDLSGNTIYF. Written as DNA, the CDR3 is TGTGCCAGCAGCTTAGTGTGGACAGGGGACCTCTCTGGAAACACCATATATTTT.